This TCR beta chain comes out of a study of blood T cell repertoires in COVID-19. Across the study: T cells, B-cell-depleted T cells, or PBMCs supplied cDNA or gDNA.

Trimming took off 0 bases at V and 4 bases at J, with 13 bases between the two ends. The CDR3 has 16 residues. In germline, CDR1 is LGHNA, CDR2 YSLEER. Per the study methods: From reference gene primer amplification, estimates of nucleated cell counts were derived. Using immunoSEQ multiplex PCR, the repertoire was profiled, and TCRdb retains in-frame clones only, with some absent. The DNA gave D and trimming, while V, J and clone size come from that table. This table has around 290,000 clones, 87% appearing once. V is TRBV4-3 and J is TRBJ1-3, with no clear D. Sequencing was done on a sample of peripheral blood. This sequence originates from a woman aged 50 to 60 who had recovered from COVID-19. CDR3 loop: CASSQERTGGGNTIYF. DNA for the CDR3: TGCGCCAGCAGCCAAGAAAGAACCGGAGGGGGAAACACCATATATTTT.